What follows are 19 T cell receptor beta chains derived from one specimen sequenced in a study of blood T cell repertoires in COVID-19. Sequencing was performed with immunoSEQ multiplex PCR; in TCRdb, only in-frame clones are kept and a portion is missing. The sample lists about 86,000 clones; about 89% were seen once. Sequences were obtained from PBMCs or T cells enriched from blood (not recorded which). Receptors were obtained from a woman aged 50 to 60 with acute COVID-19.

The chain recombines TRBV18 with TRBJ2-7; D is unclear. The CDR3 sequence is 13 residues long. Germline V gene sequence: CDR1 KGHSH, CDR2 LQKENI. The V end lost 3 bases, the J end lost 0 bases, and 6 bases lay between the germline ends. The CDR3, as DNA: TGTGCCAGCTCACCTCCCGGCTCCTACGAGCAGTACTTC. Protein: CASSPPGSYEQYF. The entire variable domain, with the rest obtained from reference TRBV18 and TRBJ2-7, is as follows: NAGVMQNPRHLVRRRGQEARLRCSPMKGHSHVYWYRQLPEEGLKFMVYLQKENIIDESGMPKERFSAEFPKEGPSILRIQQVVRGDSAAYFCASSPPGSYEQYFGPGTRLTVT.

The chain has TRBV19 and TRBJ2-5, with D perhaps matching TRBD2 (5 bases). CDR1 and CDR2 (germline): LNHDA, SQIVND (reference sequence). The V and J ends lost 5 bases and 4 bases respectively, with 14 bases between them. There are 14 residues in the CDR3. CDR3 protein: CASSRDTGSETQYF. The CDR3 bases are TGTGCCAGTAGTCGAGACACGGGGTCAGAGACCCAGTACTTC.

The chain carries TRBV7-2 and TRBJ1-2; D gene ambiguous. V was cut by 5 bases and J by 6 bases, with 16 bases left in between. The CDR3 totals 14 residues. Germline CDR1 SGHTA, CDR2 FQGNSA. The CDR3 DNA reads TGTGCCAGCAGCACCCGCGGGGAAGGGCATGGCTACACCTTC. Translation gives CASSTRGEGHGYTF.

The V and J genes are TRBV2 and TRBJ2-1; 9 bases line up with TRBD2. The V gene end was trimmed by 7 bases and the J gene end by 4 bases; junction bases not matched to a gene: 5. Germline CDR1 is SNHLY and CDR2 is FYNNEI. CDR3 length: 14 residues. The CDR3 sequence is CASKSLAGYNEQFF. The CDR3 DNA follows: TGTGCCAGCAAGTCCCTAGCGGGATACAATGAGCAGTTCTTC.

There are a few counts of this clone. The sample carries other DNA sequences with the same CDR3. The chain uses TRBV3-1 (or the pseudogene TRBV3-2) and TRBJ2-5; D may be TRBD2 (6 bases). Germline V gives CDR1 LGHDT, CDR2 YNNKEL (reference sequence). The CDR3 consists of 17 residues. The V gene lost 5 bases and the J gene lost 5 bases, with 24 bases spanning the gap. DNA of the CDR3: TGTGCCAGCAGCACCTTACTTGGGACCCGGGAGAGGGAGACCCAGTACTTC. Its translation: CASSTLLGTRERETQYF.

J is TRBJ2-3 and V is TRBV20-1; a possible D gene is TRBD1 (6 bases). Germline V gene sequence: CDR1 DFQATT, CDR2 SNEGSKA (reference sequence). Trimming removed 6 bases from V and 4 bases from J, with 8 bases in between. The CDR3 covers 11 residues. The CDR3 DNA reads TGCAGTGCGGGGGCGGCAGATACGCAGTATTTT. Its protein is CSAGAADTQYF.

The J gene is TRBJ2-1, the V gene TRBV19, with 9 bases matching TRBD2. Germline values: CDR1 LNHDA, CDR2 SQIVND (reference sequence). This CDR3 spans 15 amino acids. The J segment lost 7 bases and the V segment lost 5 bases, leaving 9 bases of the junction unmatched. The CDR3 nucleotides are TGTGCCAGTAGTGTCGGACTAGCGTTAGGGAATGAGCAGTTCTTC. It specifies CASSVGLALGNEQFF.

V usage is TRBV25-1 and J usage is TRBJ1-1; 7 bases map to TRBD1. The CDR3 covers 15 residues. V lost 8 bases and J lost 4; bases outside the gene matches: 13. Germline CDR1 and CDR2: MGHDK and SYGVNS. CDR3 protein: CASRDTTGAGTEAFF. CDR3 coding DNA: TGTGCCAGCCGAGATACTACAGGGGCTGGCACTGAAGCTTTCTTT.

J is TRBJ2-1 and V is TRBV5-1, with 8 bases that match TRBD1. Germline-derived CDR1 and CDR2 are SGHRS and YFSETQ. V lost 7 bases to trimming and J lost 8 bases; unmatched junction nucleotides: 11. This CDR3 contains 14 residues. CDR3 bases: TGCGCCAGCTGCCGGACAGGGCCTGGAGATGAGCAGTTCTTC. Translation: CASCRTGPGDEQFF.

The chain employs TRBV7-6 and TRBJ2-5; D gene unclear. In germline, CDR1 is SGHVS, CDR2 FNYEAQ. The CDR3 has 11 residues. V lost 6 bases and J lost 4, with 6 bases in between. In nucleotides, the CDR3 is TGTGCCAGCAGTCAAGCAGAGACCCAGTACTTC. It codes for CASSQAETQYF. Complete variable domain (other parts from reference TRBV7-6 and TRBJ2-5): GAGVSQSPRYKVTKRGQDVALRCDPISGHVSLYWYRQALGQGPEFLTYFNYEAQQDKSGLPNDRFSAERPEGSISTLTIQRTEQRDSAMYRCASSQAETQYFGPGTRLLVL.

The V call is TRBV5-1, the J call TRBJ2-2, with 8 positions matching TRBD2. The CDR3 covers 14 residues. With V trimmed by 4 bases and J by 6 bases, 5 bases remained unmatched. Germline CDR1 reads SGHRS; CDR2 reads YFSETQ. The CDR3, as DNA: TGCGCCAGCAGCCGGGAGGGCCAGGCCGGGGAGCTGTTTTTT. It codes for CASSREGQAGELFF. Full variable domain (missing parts from reference TRBV5-1 and TRBJ2-2): KAGVTQTPRYLIKTRGQQVTLSCSPISGHRSVSWYQQTPGQGLQFLFEYFSETQRNKGNFPGRFSGRQFSNSRSEMNVSTLELGDSALYLCASSREGQAGELFFGEGSRLTVL.

This chain links TRBV2 with TRBJ1-5; possible D gene TRBD1, 5 bases. CDR1 is SNHLY, CDR2 FYNNEI, per germline. The V gene lost 8 bases and the J gene lost 5 bases, with 19 bases spanning the gap. This CDR3 is built from 15 residues. CDR3 sequence: CASATGRSGHQPQHF. The CDR3 nucleotides are TGTGCCAGCGCAACAGGAAGAAGTGGGCATCAGCCCCAGCATTTT.

The chain links TRBV3-1 (or the pseudogene TRBV3-2) to TRBJ2-5; the match to TRBD1 covers 7 bases. With V trimmed by 6 bases and J by 5 bases, 6 bases remained unmatched. The germline V gene encodes CDR1 LGHDT and CDR2 YNNKEL (reference sequence). The CDR3 covers 13 residues. The CDR3, as DNA: TGTGCCAGCAGATGGCAACAGGGGGAGACCCAGTACTTC. It translates to CASRWQQGETQYF.

This chain connects TRBV5-1 to TRBJ2-2; TRBD1 matches at 9 bases. There are 16 residues in the CDR3. Germline assignment: CDR1 SGHRS and CDR2 YFSETQ. V shed 0 bases and J 1 base; nucleotides not matched to a gene: 1. CDR3 amino acids: CASSLEDRGNTGELFF. For the CDR3, the DNA is TGCGCCAGCAGCTTGGAGGACAGGGGGAACACCGGGGAGCTGTTTTTT.

CDR3 bases: TGTGCCACCAGCAGAGATCGTGGACTGCAGGAGACCCAGTACTTC. Protein: CATSRDRGLQETQYF. The genes are TRBV15 and TRBJ2-5; D possibly corresponds to TRBD2 (5 bases). The CDR3 runs 15 residues. The germline gives CDR1 LNHNV, CDR2 YYDKDF (reference sequence). V was pared by 0 bases and J by 5 bases, with 13 bases between.

The rearrangement joins TRBV7-9 to TRBJ1-6; no clear D gene. CDR1 is SEHNR and CDR2 is FQNEAQ in the germline V gene (reference sequence). V was shortened by 1 base and J by 0 bases, with 4 bases between the two germline ends. The length of the CDR3 is 15 residues. CDR3 DNA: TGTGCCAGCAGCTTAGTGAGCTCCTATAATTCACCCCTCCACTTT. Residues: CASSLVSSYNSPLHF.

The V call is TRBV16, the J call TRBJ1-3; 9 bases are shared with TRBD1. V lost 0 bases to trimming and J lost 0 bases; unmatched junction nucleotides: 9. The V gene's germline CDR1 is KGHSY and CDR2 FQNENV. The length of the CDR3 is 19 residues. The CDR3 loop is CASSQSTGTGYGSGNTIYF. CDR3 bases: TGTGCCAGCAGCCAATCGACCGGGACAGGGTACGGCTCTGGAAACACCATATATTTT.

This rearrangement joins TRBV11-3 to TRBJ2-1; weak D call: TRBD2 (6 bases). CDR1 is SGHNT and CDR2 is YENEEA in the germline V gene. V shed 4 bases and J shed 8 bases, with 9 bases lying between them. The CDR3 length is 12 residues. CDR3 in DNA: TGTGCCAGCAGCTCCCAGCGGGATGAGCAGTTCTTC. Protein sequence: CASSSQRDEQFF.

This clone was counted once. V and J are TRBV6-2 or TRBV6-3 and TRBJ2-7, with 7 bases fitting TRBD1. Germline V CDR1 and CDR2: MNHEY, SVGEGT. After removal of 6 bases from V and 2 bases from J, the junction contained 4 bases not matched to a gene. The length of the CDR3 is 13 residues. CDR3 loop: CASSPGQTYEQYF. In DNA, the CDR3 is TGTGCCAGCAGCCCGGGACAGACCTACGAGCAGTACTTC.